This TCR beta chain was identified during a study of beta chain features in type 1 diabetes. Expressed TCRB transcripts were sequenced because the entire RNA isolate underwent reverse transcription. Naive, central memory and regulatory T cell samples averaged about 3.57 million immunoSEQ reads each. Method: immunoSEQ multiplex PCR; TCRdb's copy keeps in-frame clones and lacks some. This table has 640,000 or so clones, over 12% appearing once. One heparinised blood draw averaging about 110 mL was given by each donor. This CDR3 comprises 14 residues. V lost 11 bases and J 3 bases, leaving 17 bases between the germline ends. Germline CDR1 reads MNHEY; CDR2 reads SMNVEV (reference sequence). The study, taken as a whole, reports: Naive, central memory and Treg TCRB repertoires seemed to resemble each other more closely in patients than they did in healthy donors. A PCR bias possibly favoring shorter templates would apply equally to patients and controls. All four CD4+ subsets of Type 1 diabetes patients contained TCRB CDR3s that were moderately but significantly shorter.

Notes on this clone: Its antigen is undetermined.

The chain has TRBV27 and TRBJ2-1, with a possible D match to TRBD2 (7 bases). This TCR derives from a man between 18 and 35 years old with type 1 diabetes. The sample taken for sequencing was naive CD4+ T cells from blood. CDR3: CAWGLAVVYNEQFF. In DNA, the CDR3 is TGTGCCTGGGGGCTAGCGGTTGTCTACAATGAGCAGTTCTTC.